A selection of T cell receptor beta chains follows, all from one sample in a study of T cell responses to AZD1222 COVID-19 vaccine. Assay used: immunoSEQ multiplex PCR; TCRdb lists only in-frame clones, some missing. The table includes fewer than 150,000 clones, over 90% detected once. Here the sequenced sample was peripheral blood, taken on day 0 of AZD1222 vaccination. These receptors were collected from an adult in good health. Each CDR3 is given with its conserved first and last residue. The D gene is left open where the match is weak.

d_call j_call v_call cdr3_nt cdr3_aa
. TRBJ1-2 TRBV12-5 TGTGCTAGTGGTTTAACGGAGTTCTACAGTGGCTACACCTTC CASGLTEFYSGYTF
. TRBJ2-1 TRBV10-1 TGCGCCAGCAGTGAGTCGGGTGGGGTTGGCTCCTACAATGAGCAGTTCTTC CASSESGGVGSYNEQFF
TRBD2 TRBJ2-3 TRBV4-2 TGTGCCAGCAGCCAAGATATAACTAGCGGCTTTGGAGATACGCAGTATTTT CASSQDITSGFGDTQYF
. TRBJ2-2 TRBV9 TGTGCCAGCAGCGTTCCCCCGCGGGACGGGGAGCTGTTTTTT CASSVPPRDGELFF
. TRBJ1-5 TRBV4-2 TGTGCCAGCAGCCCCTCTCAAGAGGTTAGCAATCAGCCCCAGCATTTT CASSPSQEVSNQPQHF
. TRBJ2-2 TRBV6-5 TGTGCCAGCATCCTGACTAGATATGACGGGGAGCTGTTTTTT CASILTRYDGELFF
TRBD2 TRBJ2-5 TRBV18 TGTGCCAGCTCACCACTAGGTGGGACTAGCGTTAAGGAGACCCAGTACTTC CASSPLGGTSVKETQYF
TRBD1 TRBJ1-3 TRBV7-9 TGTGCCAGCAGCTCACAGGGGGCAGACACCATATATTTT CASSSQGADTIYF
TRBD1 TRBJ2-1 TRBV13 TGTGCCAGCAGCCTAAACCCGGGACAGGGAAACAATGAGCAGTTCTTC CASSLNPGQGNNEQFF
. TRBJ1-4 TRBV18 TGTGCCAGCTCACCACTCAGGGGATTCACTAATGAAAAACTGTTTTTT CASSPLRGFTNEKLFF